These 25 T cell receptor beta chains originate from one sample sequenced in a study of cytomegalovirus exposure and HLA in healthy donors. PCR primers comprised 60 Vbeta and 13 Jbeta primers. TCRdb keeps only in-frame clones here, not all; method: immunoSEQ multiplex PCR. Of 150,000 or so clones in the sample, almost 80% were seen once. The sequencing sample was made of PBMCs. All receptors derive from a man aged 30 to 45 in good health and CMV-seronegative.

This chain uses TRBV11-2 with TRBJ2-1; 10 bases map to TRBD1. After removal of 8 bases from V and 6 bases from J, the junction contained 7 bases not matched to a gene. CDR3 length equals 14 residues. CDR1 SGHAT and CDR2 FQNNGV come from the germline V gene. CDR3 nucleotide sequence: TGTGCCAGCTTCAACCGGGACAGGGGCAATGAGCAGTTCTTC. Amino acid sequence: CASFNRDRGNEQFF.

The chain uses TRBV7-9 and TRBJ1-2; a possible D gene is TRBD1 (5 bases). The CDR3 loop spans 14 amino acids. CDR1 is SEHNR and CDR2 is FQNEAQ in the germline V gene (reference sequence). V was clipped by 2 bases and J by 6 bases, with 13 bases between them. CDR3 in amino acids: CASSLSGRADGYTF. CDR3 nucleotides: TGTGCCAGCAGCTTATCTGGCAGGGCAGATGGCTACACCTTC.

J is TRBJ1-2 and V is TRBV27; a possible D gene is TRBD1 (5 bases). The CDR3 is 16 residues long. V shed 3 bases and J shed 1 base, with 15 bases lying between them. CDR1 and CDR2 from the germline V gene are MNHEY and SMNVEV (reference sequence). The CDR3: CASSFTGEDLNYGYTF. The CDR3 coding sequence is TGTGCCAGCAGTTTCACAGGCGAGGACCTTAACTATGGCTACACCTTC.

This clone has only a few counts. The chain recombines TRBV6-4 with TRBJ2-1; no reliable D call. CDR1 is MRHNA and CDR2 is SNTAGT in the germline V gene. The CDR3 extends over 15 amino acids. Trimming shortened V by 8 bases and J by 0 bases, and 14 bases separated the two germline ends. CDR3 sequence: CASGEQASSYNEQFF. CDR3 sequence (DNA): TGTGCCAGCGGAGAGCAAGCGAGCTCCTACAATGAGCAGTTCTTC.

V and J are TRBV2 and TRBJ2-3; D is perhaps TRBD1 (6 bases). The CDR3 has 14 amino acids. Germline lookup yields CDR1 SNHLY and CDR2 FYNNEI. Between the trimmed V and J ends, which lost 8 bases and 0 bases, there was a span of 12 bases. This CDR3 is CASGGGTSTDTQYF. CDR3 DNA: TGTGCCAGCGGGGGCGGAACTAGCACAGATACGCAGTATTTT.

This clone was detected only a few times. The chain combines TRBV13 with TRBJ1-5; 11 bases map to TRBD1. The CDR3 is made up of 17 amino acids. The germline gives CDR1 PRHDT, CDR2 FYEKMQ (reference sequence). Trimming took 2 bases from V and 4 from J; bases not matched to a gene: 7. CDR3 in amino acids: CASSLRTGGKNNQPQHF. CDR3 bases: TGTGCCAGCAGCTTAAGGACAGGGGGCAAAAATAATCAGCCCCAGCATTTT.

The chain joins TRBV9 to TRBJ2-7; 9 nucleotides match TRBD1. This CDR3 region has 15 residues. Germline trimming cut 0 bases from V and 4 bases from J; bases unmatched to any gene: 5. From germline, CDR1 is SGDLS and CDR2 YYNGEE. The CDR3 here is CASSVGTGDRYEQYF. The CDR3 DNA is TGTGCCAGCAGCGTAGGGACAGGGGATCGATACGAGCAGTACTTC.

This chain uses TRBV4-3 with TRBJ2-7, with D possibly TRBD1 on 6 matching bases. Germline V gives CDR1 LGHNA, CDR2 YSLEER. Trimming removed 0 bases from V and 3 bases from J, with 12 bases in between. This CDR3 is built from 15 residues. This chain's CDR3 is CASSQEPRGNYEQYF. The DNA of the CDR3 is TGCGCCAGCAGCCAAGAGCCCAGGGGTAACTACGAGCAGTACTTC.

The genes are TRBV7-8 and TRBJ1-4; D is uncertain. The CDR3 length is 15 residues. V lost 5 bases and J lost 4, with 14 bases in between. In germline, CDR1 is SGHVS, CDR2 FQNEAQ. The CDR3 loop reads CASSPLDRDNEKLFF. The CDR3 DNA reads TGTGCCAGCAGCCCGCTCGACCGGGATAATGAAAAACTGTTTTTT.

This clone has more than one count but fewer than ten. CDR3 loop: CASSFGQGQPNTEAFF. The DNA of the CDR3 is TGTGCCAGCAGCTTTGGCCAGGGACAGCCGAACACTGAAGCTTTCTTT. The chain employs TRBV13 and TRBJ1-1; 7 bases align to TRBD1. This CDR3 is 16 amino acids long. V dropped 3 bases and J dropped 1; count of bases not matched to a gene: 8. Germline V CDR1 and CDR2: PRHDT, FYEKMQ (reference sequence).

This chain joins TRBV6-5 and TRBJ2-2, with D possibly matching TRBD2 (6 bases). Deletions cut 8 bases from V and 2 bases from J, with 9 bases between. The CDR3 extends over 13 amino acids. Germline CDR1 reads MNHEY; CDR2 reads SVGAGI. For the CDR3, the DNA is TGTGCCAGCTTGGGACTTAACACCGGGGAGCTGTTTTTT. Encoded protein: CASLGLNTGELFF.

The chain links TRBV28 to TRBJ2-1; 10 bases line up with TRBD2. Trimming cost V 3 bases and J 2 bases; bases outside gene matches: 25. The CDR3 is 23 residues long. Germline CDR1 MDHEN, CDR2 SYDVKM. The CDR3 region is CASSFSPYSASRTSGGAYNEQFF. The DNA of the CDR3 is TGTGCCAGCAGTTTCTCCCCTTATTCGGCCAGCCGGACTAGCGGAGGGGCCTACAATGAGCAGTTCTTC.

The gene calls are TRBV28 and TRBJ1-1, with D tentatively TRBD1 (5 bases). The length of the CDR3 is 13 residues. CDR1 is MDHEN and CDR2 is SYDVKM in the germline V gene. V was trimmed by 6 bases and J by 0 bases, leaving 8 bases between them. CDR3 sequence (DNA): TGTGCCAGCAGCTCAGGGATGAACACTGAAGCTTTCTTT. Translated, it gives CASSSGMNTEAFF.

The chain employs TRBV4-1 and TRBJ1-1, with 12 bases identical to TRBD1. CDR3 length: 18 residues. CDR1 MGHRA and CDR2 YSYEKL come from the germline V gene. The V and J ends lost 3 bases and 3 bases, in that order; junction bases with no gene match: 11. The CDR3 sequence: CASSQPRDRGLRDTEAFF. The CDR3 DNA follows: TGCGCCAGCAGCCAGCCCCGGGACAGGGGGCTGAGGGACACTGAAGCTTTCTTT.

This chain links TRBV7-8 with TRBJ2-5; maybe TRBD2 (6 bases). CDR3 length: 15 amino acids. Per the germline V gene, CDR1 is SGHVS and CDR2 is FQNEAQ. V dropped 2 bases and J dropped 5 bases, with 15 bases sitting between them. CDR3 protein: CASSLNRGGGETQYF. In DNA form, the CDR3 reads TGTGCCAGCAGCTTAAATCGGGGCGGAGGGGAGACCCAGTACTTC.

CDR3 nucleotide sequence: TGTGCCTGGAGTGGAGGCTTATCTGGGGCCAACGTCCTGACTTTC. This codes for CAWSGGLSGANVLTF. V and J are TRBV30 and TRBJ2-6, with D uncertain. The CDR3 covers 15 residues. V was pared by 1 base and J by 1 base, with 8 bases between. Germline CDR1 and CDR2: GTSNPN and SVGIG (reference sequence). The whole variable domain, filled in from reference TRBV30 and TRBJ2-6, reads SQTIHQWPATLVQPVGSPLSLECTVEGTSNPNLYWYRQAAGRGLQLLFYSVGIGQISSEVPQNLSASRPQDRQFILSSKKLLLSDSGFYLCAWSGGLSGANVLTFGAGSRLTVL.

This clone has just a few counts. The V call is TRBV7-2, the J call TRBJ2-2, with D unresolved. CDR1 and CDR2 from the germline V gene are SGHTA and FQGNSA. V gave up 6 bases and J gave up 6 bases, with 11 bases separating them. The CDR3 has 13 amino acids. The CDR3 region has the DNA TGTGCCAGCAGTCATAGTTTCTCCGGGGAGCTGTTTTTT. Residues: CASSHSFSGELFF.

Comment on this clone: Other DNA sequences within the sample encode an identical CDR3. This chain links TRBV7-9 with TRBJ1-1; D remains ambiguous. Trimming shortened V by 2 bases and J by 1 base, and 5 bases separated the two germline ends. This CDR3 is 13 amino acids long. The germline CDR1 and CDR2 sequences are SEHNR and FQNEAQ (reference sequence). Here the CDR3 reads CASSLSGNTEAFF. CDR3 nucleotides: TGTGCCAGCAGCTTATCAGGGAACACTGAAGCTTTCTTT.

The chain carries TRBV9 and TRBJ1-1; unclear D gene. The CDR3 totals 14 residues. Germline-derived CDR1 and CDR2 are SGDLS and YYNGEE. V lost 5 bases and J 5 bases, leaving 16 bases between the germline ends. This CDR3 reads CASSPSSVSTEAFF. CDR3 nucleotides: TGTGCCAGCAGTCCCAGTTCCGTCTCGACTGAAGCTTTCTTT.

This clone was recorded once. The rearrangement links TRBV30 to TRBJ2-7; the match to TRBD2 covers 7 bases. This CDR3 has 13 amino acids. J gave up 4 bases and V 8 bases, and 11 bases lay outside the gene matches. CDR1 is GTSNPN and CDR2 is SVGIG in the germline V gene (reference sequence). The chain's CDR3 is CAGTTLSGYEQYF. Written as DNA, the CDR3 is TGTGCCGGGACCACCCTTAGCGGGTACGAGCAGTACTTC.

This clone showed up just a few times. Its ends do not fully match the called genes, so a read error is possible. J is TRBJ2-3 and V is TRBV6-4; the D gene is possibly TRBD2 (6 bases). CDR3 length equals 18 residues. Looked up from germline, CDR1 is MRHNA and CDR2 is SNTAGT. The DNA for the CDR3 is TGTGCCAGCAGTTACTCGAATTGGACTACCCTCAAAACAGATACGCAGTATTTT. This translates into CASSYSNWTTLKTDTQYF.

The J gene is TRBJ2-1, the V gene TRBV14; TRBD1 agrees at 10 bases. CDR1 SGHDN and CDR2 FVKESK come from the germline V gene. The CDR3 covers 16 residues. J lost 6 bases, V lost 4 bases, and 9 bases had no gene match. The CDR3 DNA sequence: TGTGCCAGCAGCCGACCGACAGGGGGCCAATCCAATGAGCAGTTCTTC. Amino acids: CASSRPTGGQSNEQFF.

The gene calls are TRBV6-1 and TRBJ1-3; D is ambiguous. This CDR3 spans 17 amino acids. With 2 bases removed from V and 0 bases from J, the gap between germline ends came to 14 bases. The germline gives CDR1 MNHNS, CDR2 SASEGT. The CDR3 nucleotides read TGTGCCAGCAGTGAATGGATGGGAGAGTACTCTGGAAACACCATATATTTT. This encodes CASSEWMGEYSGNTIYF.

The chain combines TRBV4-1 with TRBJ2-7; 8 positions agree with TRBD2. CDR1 MGHRA and CDR2 YSYEKL come from the germline V gene. V dropped 1 base and J dropped 0; count of bases not matched to a gene: 8. CDR3 length: 17 residues. In nucleotides, the CDR3 is TGCGCCAGCAGCCAAGGAACTAGCGGCTATTCCTCCTACGAGCAGTACTTC. Translating it yields CASSQGTSGYSSYEQYF.

This clone was seen only a few times. The chain employs TRBV5-6 and TRBJ2-7; 8 bases are a match to TRBD1. J lost 5 bases, V lost 5 bases, and 9 bases had no gene match. CDR3 length: 14 amino acids. CDR1 and CDR2 (germline): SGHDT, YYEEEE. Here the CDR3 reads CASSLGQGRNEQYF. CDR3 sequence (DNA): TGTGCCAGCAGTTTAGGACAGGGTCGAAACGAGCAGTACTTC.